Listed below are T cell receptor beta chains from one sample, sequenced in a study of blood T cell repertoires in COVID-19. Some clones are missing from TCRdb's copy, which holds only in-frame ones; the method was immunoSEQ multiplex PCR. Counted here are a few hundred thousand clones, around 84% occurring once; the ten biggest clones make up over 4%. Material for sequencing was PBMCs or T cells enriched from blood (not recorded which). The source of these receptors is a man aged 25 to 40 with acute COVID-19. CDR3s include the opening cysteine and the closing phenylalanine or tryptophan. The order of the fields is CDR3 DNA, CDR3 protein, J gene, D gene, clone size, V gene. A D gene is named only where the DNA matches it firmly. Clone size is given for some rows only: seen once, a few or many times, or a class if the clone is expanded.

CDR3nt: TGTGCCAGCAGCTCAGACAGGGTTGAAAAACTGTTTTTT
CDR3aa: CASSSDRVEKLFF
j_gene: TRBJ1-4
d_gene: TRBD1
abundance: -
v_gene: TRBV7-9

CDR3nt: TGCAGCGGACTAGCGAACAATGAGCAGTTCTTC
CDR3aa: CSGLANNEQFF
j_gene: TRBJ2-1
d_gene: TRBD2
abundance: -
v_gene: TRBV29-1

CDR3nt: TGTGCCAGCTCACCACGGCCTCTTCGGGGGGCGAGGATGAACACTGAAGCTTTCTTT
CDR3aa: CASSPRPLRGARMNTEAFF
j_gene: TRBJ1-1
d_gene: -
abundance: -
v_gene: TRBV18

CDR3nt: TGTGCCAGCACCATACAGGGGGAAAGCAATCAGCCCCAGCATTTT
CDR3aa: CASTIQGESNQPQHF
j_gene: TRBJ1-5
d_gene: TRBD1
abundance: once
v_gene: TRBV7-2

CDR3nt: TGTGCCAGCAGCGACGCCGGGACTAGCCTCGATGAGCAGTTCTTC
CDR3aa: CASSDAGTSLDEQFF
j_gene: TRBJ2-1
d_gene: TRBD2
abundance: -
v_gene: TRBV5-8

CDR3nt: TGTGCCAGCAGCTTTACGTTAGCGGGTAACAATGAGCAGTTCTTC
CDR3aa: CASSFTLAGNNEQFF
j_gene: TRBJ2-1
d_gene: TRBD2
abundance: -
v_gene: TRBV5-1

CDR3nt: TGTGCCAGCAGAGATTCCGGGTTGGGGACCCAGTACTTC
CDR3aa: CASRDSGLGTQYF
j_gene: TRBJ2-5
d_gene: -
abundance: -
v_gene: TRBV28

CDR3nt: TGTGCCAGTAGTACGGGACAGTGGCATCAGCCCCAGCATTTT
CDR3aa: CASSTGQWHQPQHF
j_gene: TRBJ1-5
d_gene: TRBD1
abundance: -
v_gene: TRBV19

CDR3nt: TGCGCCAGCAGCCAGGGTCTGGGATCCCAAGAGACCCAGTACTTC
CDR3aa: CASSQGLGSQETQYF
j_gene: TRBJ2-5
d_gene: -
abundance: -
v_gene: TRBV10-1

CDR3nt: TGTGCCAGCGGATTTAGCGCCCCAGATACGCAGTATTTT
CDR3aa: CASGFSAPDTQYF
j_gene: TRBJ2-3
d_gene: -
abundance: -
v_gene: TRBV3-1/TRBV3-2

CDR3nt: TGTGCCAGCAGTTTATCAGGACTTCTAGCCTACAATGAGCAGTTCTTC
CDR3aa: CASSLSGLLAYNEQFF
j_gene: TRBJ2-1
d_gene: -
abundance: -
v_gene: TRBV28

CDR3nt: TGTGCCAGCTCACCGGCGACTGGTGATTCACCCCTCCACTTT
CDR3aa: CASSPATGDSPLHF
j_gene: TRBJ1-6
d_gene: -
abundance: -
v_gene: TRBV18

CDR3nt: TGTGCCAGCAGACCAAACCCCCAATGGCGGTCCCAAGAGACCCAGTACTTC
CDR3aa: CASRPNPQWRSQETQYF
j_gene: TRBJ2-5
d_gene: -
abundance: -
v_gene: TRBV7-9

CDR3nt: TGTGCCAGTAAAATACAGGGTAGTAGTCAGCCCCAGCATTTT
CDR3aa: CASKIQGSSQPQHF
j_gene: TRBJ1-5
d_gene: -
abundance: -
v_gene: TRBV19

CDR3nt: TGTGCCAGCAGTCAACCCCTCGGGACAGTTTCACCCCTCCACTTT
CDR3aa: CASSQPLGTVSPLHF
j_gene: TRBJ1-6
d_gene: TRBD1
abundance: few
v_gene: TRBV28

CDR3nt: TGTGCCAGCAGCCCCTACCGAAACACTGAAGCTTTCTTT
CDR3aa: CASSPYRNTEAFF
j_gene: TRBJ1-1
d_gene: -
abundance: -
v_gene: TRBV3-1/TRBV3-2

CDR3nt: TGTGCCGGAACTAACAGGGTAAACACTGAAGCTTTCTTT
CDR3aa: CAGTNRVNTEAFF
j_gene: TRBJ1-1
d_gene: -
abundance: -
v_gene: TRBV6-5

CDR3nt: TGTGCCAGCAGTTTGGCCGACACCACAGATACGCAGTATTTT
CDR3aa: CASSLADTTDTQYF
j_gene: TRBJ2-3
d_gene: -
abundance: -
v_gene: TRBV2